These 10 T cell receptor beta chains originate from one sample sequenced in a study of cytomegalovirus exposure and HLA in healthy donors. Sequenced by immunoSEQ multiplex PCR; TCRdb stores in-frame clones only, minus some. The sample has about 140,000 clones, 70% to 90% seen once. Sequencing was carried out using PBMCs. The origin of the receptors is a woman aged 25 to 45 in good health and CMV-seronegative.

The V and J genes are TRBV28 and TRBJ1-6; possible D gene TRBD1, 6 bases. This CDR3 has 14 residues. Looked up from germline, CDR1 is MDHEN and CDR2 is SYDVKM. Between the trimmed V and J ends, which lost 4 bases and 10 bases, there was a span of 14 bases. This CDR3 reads CASSSIGQRSPLHF. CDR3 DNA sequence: TGTGCCAGCAGTTCCATCGGACAGCGATCACCCCTCCACTTT.

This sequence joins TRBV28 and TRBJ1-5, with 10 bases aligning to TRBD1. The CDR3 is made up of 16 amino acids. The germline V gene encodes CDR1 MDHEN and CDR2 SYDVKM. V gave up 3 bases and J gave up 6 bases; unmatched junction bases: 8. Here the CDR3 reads CASSLSWTGGGQPQHF. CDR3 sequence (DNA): TGTGCCAGCAGTTTGAGTTGGACAGGGGGAGGTCAGCCCCAGCATTTT.

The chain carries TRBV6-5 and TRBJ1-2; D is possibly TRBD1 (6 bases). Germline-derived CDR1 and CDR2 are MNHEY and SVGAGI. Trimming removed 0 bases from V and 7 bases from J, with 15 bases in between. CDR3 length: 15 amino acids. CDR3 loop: CASSYSAGQLAGYTF. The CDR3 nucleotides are TGTGCCAGCAGTTACTCAGCGGGACAACTGGCTGGCTACACCTTC.

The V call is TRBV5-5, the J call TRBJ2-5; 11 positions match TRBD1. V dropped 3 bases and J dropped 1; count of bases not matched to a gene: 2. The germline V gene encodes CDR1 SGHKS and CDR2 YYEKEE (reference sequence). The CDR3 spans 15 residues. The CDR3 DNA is TGTGCCAGCAGCTCCGGGACAGGGGGCCAAGAGACCCAGTACTTC. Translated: CASSSGTGGQETQYF.

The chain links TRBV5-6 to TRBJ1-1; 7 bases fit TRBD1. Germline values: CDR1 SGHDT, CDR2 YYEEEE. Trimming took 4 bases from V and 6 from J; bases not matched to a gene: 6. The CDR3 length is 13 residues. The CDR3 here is CASSPTGMAEAFF. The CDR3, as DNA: TGTGCCAGCAGCCCGACAGGGATGGCTGAAGCTTTCTTT.

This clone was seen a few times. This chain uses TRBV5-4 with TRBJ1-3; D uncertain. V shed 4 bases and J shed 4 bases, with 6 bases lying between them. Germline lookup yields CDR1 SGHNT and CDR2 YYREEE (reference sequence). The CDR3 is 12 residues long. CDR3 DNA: TGTGCCAGCAGCATCTTGGGAAACACCATATATTTT. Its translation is CASSILGNTIYF.

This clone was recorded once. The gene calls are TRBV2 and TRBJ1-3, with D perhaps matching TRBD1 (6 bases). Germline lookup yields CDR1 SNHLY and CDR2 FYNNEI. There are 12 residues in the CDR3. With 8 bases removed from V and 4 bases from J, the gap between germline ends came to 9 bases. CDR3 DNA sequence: TGTGCCAGCGGGGGCGCGGGAAACACCATATATTTT. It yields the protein CASGGAGNTIYF.

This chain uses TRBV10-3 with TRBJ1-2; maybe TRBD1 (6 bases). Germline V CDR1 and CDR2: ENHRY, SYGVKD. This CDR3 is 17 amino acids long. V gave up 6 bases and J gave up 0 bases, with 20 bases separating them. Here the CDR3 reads CAISPIMGAGTNYGYTF. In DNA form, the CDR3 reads TGTGCCATCAGCCCTATCATGGGGGCAGGGACTAACTATGGCTACACCTTC.

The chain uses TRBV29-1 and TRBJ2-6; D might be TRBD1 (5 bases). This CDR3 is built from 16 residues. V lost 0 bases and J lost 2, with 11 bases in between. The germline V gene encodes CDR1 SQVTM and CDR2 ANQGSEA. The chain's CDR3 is CSVEDRRGPGANVLTF. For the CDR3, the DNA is TGCAGCGTTGAAGATCGAAGGGGCCCTGGGGCCAACGTCCTGACTTTC. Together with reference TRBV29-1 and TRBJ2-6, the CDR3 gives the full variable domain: SAVISQKPSRDICQRGTSLTIQCQVDSQVTMMFWYRQQPGQSLTLIATANQGSEATYESGFVIDKFPISRPNLTFSTLTVSNMSPEDSSIYLCSVEDRRGPGANVLTFGAGSRLTVL.

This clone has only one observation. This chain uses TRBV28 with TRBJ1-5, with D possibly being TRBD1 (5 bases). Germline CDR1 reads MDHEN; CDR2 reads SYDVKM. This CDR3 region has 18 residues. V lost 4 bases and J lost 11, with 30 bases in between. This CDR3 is CASSSSGRGGARSLAQHF. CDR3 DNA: TGTGCCAGCAGTTCCTCGGGGCGGGGGGGAGCGAGATCTTTGGCCCAGCATTTT.